The T cell receptor (beta chain) under discussion was sequenced for a study of cytomegalovirus exposure and HLA in healthy donors. Findings of the study overall: In an earlier analysis, in several hundred donors, most V segments appeared productive either ~87% or ~30% of the time. The presence/absence work took it that sequencing depth was about the same across donors. In a later analysis, an Asian-associated ancestry cluster reportedly showed fewer N-insertions than the 666-donor mean.

Notes on this clone: Its antigen is unidentified.

PCR primers comprised 60 Vbeta and 13 Jbeta primers. Clones were read by immunoSEQ multiplex PCR, and TCRdb kept only the in-frame ones, dropping some. The sample has about 150,000 clones. The clonotype originates from a young man in good health and CMV-seronegative. Material: PBMCs.

As DNA, the CDR3 is TGTGCCAGTAGTTTCTTCGGGACAGGGAATGAAAAACTGTTTTTT. It encodes CASSFFGTGNEKLFF. The chain links TRBV19 to TRBJ1-4; TRBD1 aligns across 9 bases. V lost 5 bases and J lost 5; bases outside the gene matches: 6. The CDR3 has 15 amino acids. The germline CDR1 and CDR2 sequences are LNHDA and SQIVND (reference sequence).